Following are 18 T cell receptor beta chains from one sample sequenced in a study of cytomegalovirus exposure and HLA in healthy donors. PCR employed 60 Vbeta and 13 Jbeta primers. The data were produced by immunoSEQ multiplex PCR, yet TCRdb's version contains in-frame clones alone and is incomplete. The sample includes a few hundred thousand clones, roughly 86% seen only once; the top ten take about 2%. The sequenced sample consisted of PBMCs. Receptor source: a woman aged 40 to 50 in good health and CMV-seropositive.

The V call is TRBV7-2, the J call TRBJ2-2; TRBD1 aligns across 7 bases. There are 15 residues in the CDR3. V trimming: 4 bases; J trimming: 2 bases; junction bases outside the gene matches: 4. Germline assignment: CDR1 SGHTA and CDR2 FQGNSA. The CDR3 reads CASSYRQGNTGELFF. The CDR3 region has the DNA TGTGCCAGCAGCTACCGACAGGGTAACACCGGGGAGCTGTTTTTT. The variable domain in full, completed from reference TRBV7-2 and TRBJ2-2, reads GAGVSQSPSNKVTEKGKDVELRCDPISGHTALYWYRQSLGQGLEFLIYFQGNSAPDKSGLPSDRFSAERTGGSVSTLTIQRTQQEDSAVYLCASSYRQGNTGELFFGEGSRLTVL.

This chain connects TRBV2 to TRBJ2-7, with 14 bases aligning to TRBD2. V shed 6 bases, J shed 3 bases, and the junction held 4 bases outside the gene matches. The CDR3 totals 15 residues. CDR1 is SNHLY, CDR2 FYNNEI, per germline. The chain's CDR3 is CASRTGTSGSYEQYF. CDR3 nucleotide sequence: TGTGCCAGCAGGACCGGGACTAGCGGGAGCTACGAGCAGTACTTC.

The sample holds many counts of this clone. Here the CDR3 DNA reads TGTGCCAGCAGCTTCCGATCCAGGATTAAGGGCTACACCTTC. This codes for CASSFRSRIKGYTF. The rearrangement joins TRBV21-1 to TRBJ1-2; TRBD1 is the table's D call and was not checked against the DNA. TRBV21-1 is termed a pseudogene. The CDR3 consists of 14 residues.

The chain recombines TRBV28 with TRBJ1-1, with D maybe TRBD1 (6 bases). CDR1 is MDHEN and CDR2 is SYDVKM in the germline V gene. V lost 5 bases to trimming and J lost 4 bases, with 17 bases between them. The CDR3 loop spans 15 amino acids. CDR3 coding DNA: TGTGCCAGCAGTCCTCCGGGACAAGGAGTCACTGAAGCTTTCTTT. Translated, it gives CASSPPGQGVTEAFF.

This chain uses TRBV7-3 with TRBJ2-2; 12 bases align to TRBD2. Germline-derived CDR1 and CDR2 are SGHTA and FQGTGA. The V segment lost 3 bases and the J segment 6 bases; nucleotides outside the gene matches: 5. The CDR3 contains 16 residues. The chain's CDR3 is CASSFPSGRGPGELFF. The CDR3 DNA reads TGTGCCAGCAGCTTTCCTAGCGGGAGGGGTCCCGGGGAGCTGTTTTTT.

The chain joins TRBV5-1 to TRBJ1-4; TRBD1 is a possible D gene (5 bases). Germline V CDR1 and CDR2: SGHRS, YFSETQ. The CDR3 has 14 amino acids. V lost 6 bases to trimming and J lost 8 bases, with 17 bases between them. The CDR3 nucleotides are TGCGCCAGCACTCCTCAGGGAGGACGGGAAAAACTGTTTTTT. This translates into CASTPQGGREKLFF.

The gene calls are TRBV5-4 and TRBJ2-7; D is undetermined. The CDR3 consists of 13 residues. Germline V gene data show CDR1 as SGHNT and CDR2 as YYREEE (reference sequence). V lost 0 bases to trimming and J lost 3 bases, with 7 bases between them. The CDR3 DNA follows: TGTGCCAGCAGCTTGGGGCTAGACTACGAGCAGTACTTC. It is translated as CASSLGLDYEQYF.

V usage is TRBV18 and J usage is TRBJ2-7, with TRBD1 matching 8 bases. The J segment lost 4 bases and the V segment lost 3 bases, leaving 5 bases of the junction unmatched. CDR1 and CDR2 from the germline V gene are KGHSH and LQKENI. The CDR3 totals 14 residues. The CDR3 is CASSPGQVPYEQYF. The CDR3 bases are TGTGCCAGCTCACCGGGACAGGTGCCATACGAGCAGTACTTC.

This clone was detected a few times. This chain links TRBV5-1 with TRBJ2-5, with 8 bases that match TRBD1. The CDR3 is 15 amino acids. Germline lookup yields CDR1 SGHRS and CDR2 YFSETQ. J lost 11 bases, V lost 4 bases, and 16 bases had no gene match. The CDR3 sequence: CASSALPGQVRAQYF. The CDR3 region has the DNA TGCGCCAGCAGCGCACTTCCGGGACAGGTCAGGGCTCAGTACTTC.

The rearrangement uses TRBV7-2 and TRBJ2-2, with 7 positions matching TRBD1. Germline loops: CDR1 SGHTA, CDR2 FQGNSA. After removal of 4 bases from V and 1 base from J, the junction contained 6 bases not matched to a gene. The CDR3 has 16 amino acids. CDR3 region: CASSSGGFLNTGELFF. The CDR3 nucleotides read TGTGCCAGCAGCTCAGGGGGATTCCTGAACACCGGGGAGCTGTTTTTT.

CDR3 region: CASSVLGQGNEQYF. As DNA, the CDR3 is TGTGCCAGCAGCGTCCTGGGACAGGGGAACGAGCAGTACTTC. The chain recombines TRBV6-1 with TRBJ2-7, with 10 nucleotides matching TRBD1. The junction had 7 bases not matched to a gene; V was cut back by 6 bases and J by 5 bases. CDR1 is MNHNS and CDR2 is SASEGT in the germline V gene. This CDR3 is built from 14 residues.

This clone was seen a handful of times. J is TRBJ2-2 and V is TRBV6-6, with 7 positions matching TRBD1. The CDR3 runs 15 residues. V lost 4 bases to trimming and J lost 0 bases; unmatched junction nucleotides: 2. CDR1 is MNHNY, CDR2 SVGAGI, per germline (reference sequence). CDR3: CASSLGQSNTGELFF. The CDR3 nucleotides are TGTGCCAGCAGTTTGGGACAGTCGAACACCGGGGAGCTGTTTTTT.

This clone has a handful of counts. The rearrangement uses TRBV25-1 and TRBJ2-1; D gene unclear. CDR1 is MGHDK and CDR2 is SYGVNS in the germline V gene. V was shortened by 6 bases and J by 7 bases, with 7 bases between the two germline ends. The CDR3 sequence is 11 residues long. This CDR3 reads CASRVANEQFF. The DNA of the CDR3 is TGTGCCAGCAGGGTAGCAAATGAGCAGTTCTTC.

The gene calls are TRBV11-2 and TRBJ1-2, with 10 bases lining up with TRBD1. The CDR3 is 14 amino acids. Germline-derived CDR1 and CDR2 are SGHAT and FQNNGV. V was clipped by 6 bases and J by 6 bases; unmatched bases: 7. The CDR3 is CASSHPTGGNGYTF. In DNA form, the CDR3 reads TGTGCCAGCAGTCATCCGACAGGGGGCAATGGCTACACCTTC.

The rearrangement links TRBV4-3 to TRBJ2-2; 11 bases match TRBD1. The germline V gene has CDR1 LGHNA and CDR2 YSLEER. V was pared by 4 bases and J by 7 bases, with 8 bases of the junction left unmatched. The CDR3 contains 16 residues. The DNA for the CDR3 is TGCGCCAGCAGCCTCCGGACAGGGGGCTATAACGGGGAGCTGTTTTTT. As protein: CASSLRTGGYNGELFF.

Here the CDR3 reads CASSLARTSVNEQFF. For the CDR3, the DNA is TGCGCCAGCAGCTTGGCCCGGACTAGCGTCAATGAGCAGTTCTTC. This chain connects TRBV5-1 to TRBJ2-1, with 9 bases aligning to TRBD2. V dropped 0 bases and J dropped 6; count of bases not matched to a gene: 4. Looked up from germline, CDR1 is SGHRS and CDR2 is YFSETQ. This CDR3 has 15 amino acids.

This clone was recorded only once. The rearrangement joins TRBV19 to TRBJ2-7; no clear D. Trimming stripped 3 bases from V and 0 bases from J, with 12 bases between. The CDR3 covers 15 residues. Germline lookup yields CDR1 LNHDA and CDR2 SQIVND (reference sequence). As DNA, the CDR3 is TGTGCCAGTAGTATTTTGGGCAGTTCCTCCTACGAGCAGTACTTC. Translation: CASSILGSSSYEQYF.

The rearrangement uses TRBV6-1 and TRBJ2-5, with a possible D match to TRBD2 (6 bases). CDR1 is MNHNS, CDR2 SASEGT, per germline. Trimming removed 7 bases at V and 2 bases at J, with 11 bases between. The CDR3 covers 13 residues. The CDR3 DNA sequence: TGTGCCAGCATCCAGGGACTTCAAGAGACCCAGTACTTC. Protein sequence: CASIQGLQETQYF.